This TCR beta chain appears in the sequencing data of a study of blood T cell repertoires in COVID-19. V was shortened by 2 bases and J by 2 bases, with 13 bases between the two germline ends. The V gene's germline CDR1 is MNHEY and CDR2 SMNVEV (reference sequence). This CDR3 is built from 16 residues. Sequencing used immunoSEQ multiplex PCR; TCRdb keeps in-frame clones, though not all of them. The repertoire includes about 140,000 clones, about 86% of them detected once, and 8.4% sits in the top ten. This TCR was sampled from a woman aged 60-75 years with active or convalescent COVID-19. The chain is built from TRBV27 and TRBJ2-1; TRBD2 is a possible D gene (6 bases). The source material was peripheral blood. The DNA for the CDR3 is TGTGCCAGCAGTTTAAGGCTAGCGCGTCCCTACAATGAGCAGTTCTTC. Translated, it gives CASSLRLARPYNEQFF.